The clone carrying this T cell receptor beta chain was found many times. The antigen is undetermined. The data stem from a study of read filtering for tumor transcriptome and immune sequencing. As for the study in general: Mean patient age was approximately 66 years, range about 45 to 85; roughly 18 male, roughly 14 female.

From roughly 390 ng of RNA, a library with molecular barcoded alpha/delta and beta/gamma adaptors was made. TCRdb redid the calling of the reads with MiXCR, one entry per CDR3 protein. The table shows about 58,000 distinct CDR3 sequences, with approximately 13% occurring only once. Whole-study findings and limits: IR-seq captured clonotypes deeper and more reliably than RNA-seq. The CD138-negative fraction was mixed bone marrow immune cells, not pure T cells.

Germline V gives CDR1 MGHRA, CDR2 YSYEKL. Trimming at V came to 4 bases and at J to 5 bases, leaving 5 bases not matched to a gene. The CDR3 spans 15 residues. The TCR originated in a donor at least 40 years old with multiple myeloma. This chain links TRBV4-1 with TRBJ1-5, with TRBD1 matching over 10 bases. Input material: a population of CD138-negative cells sorted from bone marrow. The CDR3 protein is CASSRGQGSDQPQHF. In DNA, the CDR3 is TGCGCCAGCAGCCGGGGACAGGGGTCCGATCAGCCCCAGCATTTT.